The present T cell receptor beta chain was sequenced within a study of blood T cells in healthy people across ages. Germline V gene lookup returns CDR1 SNHLY and CDR2 FYNNEI. V lost 1 base to trimming and J lost 10 bases, with 17 bases between them. This CDR3 region has 14 residues. This clonotype occurred a few times. Primed by a sample-barcoded 5' primer and a J-beta primer mix, a second PCR proceeded for 7 to 11 cycles. TCRdb reprocessed the 5' RACE reads via MiXCR and lists one record per CDR3 protein. The sample comprises about 750,000 distinct CDR3 sequences, 40% to 65% of which are singletons, and about 38% rests with the top ten.

The chain carries TRBV2 and TRBJ2-7; D gene unclear. Sequencing used blood. The TCR sequence derives from a man aged 80 or over in good health. CDR3 loop: CASSEGAMFESQYF. The CDR3 DNA reads as TGTGCCAGCAGTGAAGGCGCCATGTTCGAGTCTCAGTACTTC.